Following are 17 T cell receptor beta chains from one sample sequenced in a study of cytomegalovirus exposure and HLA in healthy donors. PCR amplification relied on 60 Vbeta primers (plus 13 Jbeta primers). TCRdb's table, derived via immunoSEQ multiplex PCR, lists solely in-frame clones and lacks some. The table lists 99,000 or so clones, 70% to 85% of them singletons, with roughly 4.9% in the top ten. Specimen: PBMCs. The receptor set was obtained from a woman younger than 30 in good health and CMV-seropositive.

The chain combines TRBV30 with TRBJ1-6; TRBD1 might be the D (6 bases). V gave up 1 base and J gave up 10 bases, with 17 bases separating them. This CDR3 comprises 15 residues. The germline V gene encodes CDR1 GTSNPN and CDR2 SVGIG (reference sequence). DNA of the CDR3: TGTGCCTGGAGTGCATCTGACAGGAAACAATCACCCCTCCACTTT. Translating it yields CAWSASDRKQSPLHF. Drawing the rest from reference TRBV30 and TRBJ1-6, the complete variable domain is SQTIHQWPATLVQPVGSPLSLECTVEGTSNPNLYWYRQAAGRGLQLLFYSVGIGQISSEVPQNLSASRPQDRQFILSSKKLLLSDSGFYLCAWSASDRKQSPLHFGNGTRLTVT.

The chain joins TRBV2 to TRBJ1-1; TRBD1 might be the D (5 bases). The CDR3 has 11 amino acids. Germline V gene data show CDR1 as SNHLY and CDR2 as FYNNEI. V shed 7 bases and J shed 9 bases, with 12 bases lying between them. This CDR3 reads CASTGGRKAFF. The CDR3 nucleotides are TGTGCCAGCACCGGGGGGAGGAAAGCTTTCTTT.

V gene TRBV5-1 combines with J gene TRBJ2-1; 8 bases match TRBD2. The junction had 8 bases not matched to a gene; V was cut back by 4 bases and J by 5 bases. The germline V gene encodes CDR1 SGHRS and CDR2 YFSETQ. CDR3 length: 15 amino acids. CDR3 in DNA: TGCGCCAGCAGCGTTACTAGCGGAGCCGACAATGAGCAGTTCTTC. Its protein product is CASSVTSGADNEQFF.

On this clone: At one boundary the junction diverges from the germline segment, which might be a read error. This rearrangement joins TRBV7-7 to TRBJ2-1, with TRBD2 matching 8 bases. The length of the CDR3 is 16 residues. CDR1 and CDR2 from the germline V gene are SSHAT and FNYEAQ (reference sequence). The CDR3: CASSPVLAAPYNEQFF. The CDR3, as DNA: TGTGCTAGCAGCCCCGTACTAGCGGCCCCCTACAATGAGCAGTTCTTC.

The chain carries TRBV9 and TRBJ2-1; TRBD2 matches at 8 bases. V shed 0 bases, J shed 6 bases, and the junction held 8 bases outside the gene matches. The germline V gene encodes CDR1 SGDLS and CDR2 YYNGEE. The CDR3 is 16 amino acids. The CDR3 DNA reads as TGTGCCAGCAGCGTAGCAGCGGGAGTAACCCGCAATGAGCAGTTCTTC. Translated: CASSVAAGVTRNEQFF.

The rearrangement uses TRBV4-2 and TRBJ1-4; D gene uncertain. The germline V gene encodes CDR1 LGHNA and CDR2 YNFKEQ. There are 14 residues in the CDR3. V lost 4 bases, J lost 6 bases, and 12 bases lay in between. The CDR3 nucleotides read TGTGCCAGCAGCCTCAGTTACGTGGATGAAAAACTGTTTTTT. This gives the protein CASSLSYVDEKLFF.

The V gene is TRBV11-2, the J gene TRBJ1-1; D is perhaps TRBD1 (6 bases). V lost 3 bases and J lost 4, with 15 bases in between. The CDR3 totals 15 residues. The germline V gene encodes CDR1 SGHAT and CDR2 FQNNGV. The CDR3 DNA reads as TGTGCCAGCAGCTTCACTCCGGGGGGGGCCACTGAAGCTTTCTTT. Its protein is CASSFTPGGATEAFF. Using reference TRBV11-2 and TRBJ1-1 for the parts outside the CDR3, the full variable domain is EAGVAQSPRYKIIEKRQSVAFWCNPISGHATLYWYQQILGQGPKLLIQFQNNGVVDDSQLPKDRFSAERLKGVDSTLKIQPAKLEDSAVYLCASSFTPGGATEAFFGQGTRLTVV.

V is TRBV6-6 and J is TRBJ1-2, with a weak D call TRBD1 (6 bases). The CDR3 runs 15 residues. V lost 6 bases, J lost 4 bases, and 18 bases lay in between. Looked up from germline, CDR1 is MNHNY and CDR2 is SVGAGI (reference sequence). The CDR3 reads CASSLERGGSYGYTF. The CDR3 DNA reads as TGTGCCAGCAGCCTGGAAAGGGGGGGTTCCTATGGCTACACCTTC.

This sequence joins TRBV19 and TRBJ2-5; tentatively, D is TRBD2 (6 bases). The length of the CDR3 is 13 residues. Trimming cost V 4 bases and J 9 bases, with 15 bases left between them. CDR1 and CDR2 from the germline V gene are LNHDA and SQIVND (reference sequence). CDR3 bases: TGTGCCAGTAGTAGAGTGGAGGGGTTGGCCCAGTACTTC. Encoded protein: CASSRVEGLAQYF.

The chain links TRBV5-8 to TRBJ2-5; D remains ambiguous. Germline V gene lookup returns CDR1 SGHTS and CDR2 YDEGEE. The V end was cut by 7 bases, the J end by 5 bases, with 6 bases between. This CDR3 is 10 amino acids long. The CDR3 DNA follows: TGTGCCAGCCGTCGGGAGACCCAGTACTTC. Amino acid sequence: CASRRETQYF.

DNA for the CDR3: TGTGCCAGCAGTGAAAACAGGGGGACCACCGGGGAGCTGTTTTTT. It encodes CASSENRGTTGELFF. V is TRBV2 and J is TRBJ2-2, with TRBD1 matching over 8 bases. The V gene end was trimmed by 2 bases and the J gene end by 4 bases; junction bases not matched to a gene: 3. Germline V gene lookup returns CDR1 SNHLY and CDR2 FYNNEI. The CDR3 spans 15 residues.

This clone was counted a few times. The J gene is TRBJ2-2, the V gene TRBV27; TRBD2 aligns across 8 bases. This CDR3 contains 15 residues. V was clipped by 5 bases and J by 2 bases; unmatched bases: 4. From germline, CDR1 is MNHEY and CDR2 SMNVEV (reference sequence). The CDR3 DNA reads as TGTGCCAGCAGTCATCGGGAGGGCAACACCGGGGAGCTGTTTTTT. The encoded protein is CASSHREGNTGELFF.

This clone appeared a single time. CDR3 amino acids: CASSLSGQGPGELFF. For the CDR3, the DNA is TGTGCCAGCAGTTTATCTGGTCAGGGCCCCGGGGAGCTGTTTTTT. V usage is TRBV27 and J usage is TRBJ2-2; tentative D call: TRBD1 (5 bases). Trimming shortened V by 0 bases and J by 6 bases, and 11 bases separated the two germline ends. The V gene's germline CDR1 is MNHEY and CDR2 SMNVEV (reference sequence). This CDR3 is 15 amino acids long.

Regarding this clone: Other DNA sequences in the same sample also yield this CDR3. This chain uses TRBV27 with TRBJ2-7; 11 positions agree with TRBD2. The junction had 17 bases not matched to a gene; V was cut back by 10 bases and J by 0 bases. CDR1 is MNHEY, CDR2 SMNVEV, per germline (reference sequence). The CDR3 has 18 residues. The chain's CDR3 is CATRDRGLAASSSYEQYF. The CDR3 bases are TGTGCCACCAGGGATAGGGGACTAGCGGCCTCCAGCTCCTACGAGCAGTACTTC.

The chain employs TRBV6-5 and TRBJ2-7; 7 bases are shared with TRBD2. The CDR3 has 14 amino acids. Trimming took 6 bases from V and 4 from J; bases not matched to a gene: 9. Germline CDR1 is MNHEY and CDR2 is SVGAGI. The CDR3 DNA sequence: TGTGCCAGCAGGCCATCGGGACTACTTTACGAGCAGTACTTC. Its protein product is CASRPSGLLYEQYF.

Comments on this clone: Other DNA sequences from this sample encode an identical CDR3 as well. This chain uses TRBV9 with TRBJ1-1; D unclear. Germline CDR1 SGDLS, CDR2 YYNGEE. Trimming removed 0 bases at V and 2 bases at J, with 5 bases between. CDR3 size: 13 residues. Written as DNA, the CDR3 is TGTGCCAGCAGCGTAGGGGCAAACACTGAAGCTTTCTTT. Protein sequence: CASSVGANTEAFF. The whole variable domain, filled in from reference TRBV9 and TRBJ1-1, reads DSGVTQTPKHLITATGQRVTLRCSPRSGDLSVYWYQQSLDQGLQFLIQYYNGEERAKGNILERFSAQQFPDLHSELNLSSLELGDSALYFCASSVGANTEAFFGQGTRLTVV.

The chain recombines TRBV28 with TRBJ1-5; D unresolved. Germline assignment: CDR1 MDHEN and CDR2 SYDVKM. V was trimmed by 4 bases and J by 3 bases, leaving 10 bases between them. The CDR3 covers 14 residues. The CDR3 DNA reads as TGTGCCAGCAGTTCTCCCGGGAACAATCAGCCCCAGCATTTT. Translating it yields CASSSPGNNQPQHF.